This record concerns one T cell receptor beta chain sequence. This clone was seen once. This clone's antigen is unknown. Base quality data are lacking; no much larger clone is found one base away. The data stem from a study of T cell repertoires and HLA-DP antigens (dated by TCRdb to the late 2010s). In terms of the full investigation: The study used an in vitro model of CD4+ T cell alloreactivity against allogeneic HLA-DP presented by transduced HeLa cells. Compared with self, one alloantigen differed at one amino acid in the peptide-binding groove and the other differed at fewer than eleven, modelling structurally similar versus dissimilar alloantigens. Of the three donors, two were male and one was female, with ages ranging from the 18-to-29 band to the 60-to-69 band. On average, roughly 200 ng of DNA went in for sorted CD137+CD4+ samples, versus 1,000 to 1,500 ng for pre-culture CD4+ samples.

Magnetic bead negative selection was used to isolate untouched CD4+ T cells from Ficoll-separated PBMC, with an average purity of 97.7%. Magnetic beads were used to isolate untouched CD4+ T cells from Ficoll-separated PBMC, giving roughly 98% purity with negligible CD8+ contamination. Peripheral blood mononuclear cells came from the buffy coats of three healthy blood donors, who served as the study's donors. Each of the three donors was CMV seronegative. The DNeasy Blood & Tissue Kit was used for extraction of genomic DNA. TCRB sequencing was performed on genomic DNA from sorted CD137+CD4+ cells and pre-culture CD4+ baseline samples from each subject. Broad study findings and their caveats: Clones undetected before culture had an average cumulative frequency of about 40% against one allele versus 50.6% against the other. Naive and memory CD4+ repertoires were not analysed separately. The study was limited by having just a few donors, by relying on a non-physiological HeLa antigen-presenting system, and by using total CD4+ cells as responders. Sorted CD137+ cells showed similar clonality against both alloantigens, at 0.35 to 0.4, which was much higher than the approximately 0.037 seen in pre-culture samples.

Via the germline V gene (reference sequence), CDR1 is MNHNY and CDR2 SVGAGI. The CDR3 covers 15 residues, taking in both the cysteine and the phenylalanine. Only the CDR3 region is kept as DNA, spanning 45 bases read in frame from base 1. V has 2 bases trimmed and J has 9 bases trimmed; junction bases matching no gene number 5. The immunoSEQ multiplex PCR, with forward primers for 54 TRBV segments and reverse primers for 13 TRBJ segments, was used to amplify TCRB CDR3 regions. Deep resolution, with a target of 200,000 T cell genomes, was applied to the sequencing of pre-culture CD4+ samples. Sequencing of the amplicons on an Illumina HiSeq System generated 87 bp reads spanning the CDR3. In the source study's methods: PCR and sequencing errors in the reads were corrected, and CDR3 regions were defined by aligning to IMGT reference sequences. Synthetic template pools were used to estimate template counts and unique rearrangement counts. Clonality was computed as 1 minus Pielou's evenness. The Daley-Smith estimator was used to estimate richness. Repertoire overlap was measured with Morisita's index. A clone counted as low-abundance if it appeared in cultured samples but went undetected in the pre-culture repertoire of the same donor. TCRdb limited this immuneACCESS table to in-frame rearrangements with V and J called. A share of clones is missing; checked studies link under half to unresolved V genes, and the rest is unexplained. V, J and clone size derive from that table, while D and trimming were established from the DNA sequence. Recorded for this sample are tens of thousands of clones; about four fifths of them occurred a single time. Clones ranked in the top ten supply 1.6% of the sample.

Material: CD4+ T cells from PBMCs. The source is a man in his 60s in good health and CMV-seronegative. The rearranged chain carries TRBV6-6 and TRBJ2-1, with 12 central nucleotides matching TRBD1. The CDR3 region reads CASSYRGTGGSEQFF. The DNA sequence reads TGTGCCAGCAGTTACCGTGGGACAGGGGGCAGTGAGCAGTTCTTC.